The entry below describes one T cell receptor beta chain. Sequenced by immunoSEQ multiplex PCR; TCRdb stores in-frame clones only, minus some. The table lists approximately 65,000 clones, roughly 96% of them singletons. The sample originates from a study of cytomegalovirus exposure and HLA in healthy donors. The origin of this receptor is a man younger than 35 in good health and CMV-seronegative. Sequencing input: PBMCs.

CDR3 in DNA: TGTGCCAGCAGTGGCCTCTATGGCTACACCTTC. It translates to CASSGLYGYTF. This chain uses TRBV28 with TRBJ1-2, with D uncertain. Trimming left V 5 bases short and J 4 bases short, with 5 bases between. Germline-derived CDR1 and CDR2 are MDHEN and SYDVKM. The CDR3 has 11 amino acids.